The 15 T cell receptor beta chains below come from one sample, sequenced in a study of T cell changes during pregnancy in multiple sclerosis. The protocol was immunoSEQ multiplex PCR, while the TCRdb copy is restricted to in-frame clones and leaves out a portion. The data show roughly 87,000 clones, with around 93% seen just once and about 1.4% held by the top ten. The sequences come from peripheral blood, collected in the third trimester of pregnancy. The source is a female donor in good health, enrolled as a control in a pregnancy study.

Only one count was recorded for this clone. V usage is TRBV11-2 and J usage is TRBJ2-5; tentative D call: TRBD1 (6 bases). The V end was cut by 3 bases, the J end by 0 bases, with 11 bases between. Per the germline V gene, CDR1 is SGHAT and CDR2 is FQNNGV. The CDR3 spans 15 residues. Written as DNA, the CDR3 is TGTGCCAGCAGCTTGGGGAACAGGGACCAAGAGACCCAGTACTTC. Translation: CASSLGNRDQETQYF.

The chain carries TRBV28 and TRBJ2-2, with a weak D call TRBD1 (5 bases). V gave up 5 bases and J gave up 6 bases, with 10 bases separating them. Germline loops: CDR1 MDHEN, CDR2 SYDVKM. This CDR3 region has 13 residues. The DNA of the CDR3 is TGTGCCAGCAGTCTGACAGTGCCCGGGGAGCTGTTTTTT. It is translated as CASSLTVPGELFF. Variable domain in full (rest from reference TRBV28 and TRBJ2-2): DVKVTQSSRYLVKRTGEKVFLECVQDMDHENMFWYRQDPGLGLRLIYFSYDVKMKEKGDIPEGYSVSREKKERFSLILESASTNQTSMYLCASSLTVPGELFFGEGSRLTVL.

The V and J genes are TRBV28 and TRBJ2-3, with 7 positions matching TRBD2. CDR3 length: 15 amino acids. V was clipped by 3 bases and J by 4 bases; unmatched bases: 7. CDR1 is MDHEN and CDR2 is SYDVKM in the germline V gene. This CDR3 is CASSFRAGAADTQYF. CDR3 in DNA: TGTGCCAGCAGTTTTAGGGCGGGAGCTGCAGATACGCAGTATTTT.

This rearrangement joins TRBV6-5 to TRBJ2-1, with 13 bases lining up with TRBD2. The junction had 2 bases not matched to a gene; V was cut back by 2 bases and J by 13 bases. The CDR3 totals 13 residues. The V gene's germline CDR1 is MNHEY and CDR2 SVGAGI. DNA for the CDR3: TGTGCCAGCAGTTACGGGACTAGCGGGATTCAGTTCTTC. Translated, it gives CASSYGTSGIQFF.

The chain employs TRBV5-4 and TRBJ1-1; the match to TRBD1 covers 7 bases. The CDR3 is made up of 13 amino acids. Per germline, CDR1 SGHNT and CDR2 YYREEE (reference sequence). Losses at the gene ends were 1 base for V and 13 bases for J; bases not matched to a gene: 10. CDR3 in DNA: TGTGCCAGCAGCTTGTGGTCGACAGGGAAGGATTTCTTT. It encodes CASSLWSTGKDFF.

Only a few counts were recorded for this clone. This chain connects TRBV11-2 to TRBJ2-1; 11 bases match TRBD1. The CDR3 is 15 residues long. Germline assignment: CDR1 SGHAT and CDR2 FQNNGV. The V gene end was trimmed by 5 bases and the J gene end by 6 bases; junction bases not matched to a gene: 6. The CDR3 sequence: CASSTGTGGFNEQFF. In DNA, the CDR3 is TGTGCCAGCAGCACCGGGACAGGGGGATTCAATGAGCAGTTCTTC.

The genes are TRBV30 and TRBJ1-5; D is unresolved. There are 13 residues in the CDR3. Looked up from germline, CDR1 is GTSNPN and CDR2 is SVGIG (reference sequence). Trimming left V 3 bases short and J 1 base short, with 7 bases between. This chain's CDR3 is CAWSLQSNQPQHF. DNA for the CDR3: TGTGCCTGGAGCCTACAGAGCAATCAGCCCCAGCATTTT.

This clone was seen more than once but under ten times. Here the CDR3 DNA reads TGTGCCAGCAGTGGGGAGCAGGGGCAGGTCTACAATGAGCAGTTCTTC. Translated, it gives CASSGEQGQVYNEQFF. V gene TRBV9 combines with J gene TRBJ2-1; D perhaps matches TRBD1 (6 bases). The CDR3 length is 16 residues. V lost 5 bases and J lost 3, with 18 bases in between. The germline CDR1 and CDR2 sequences are SGDLS and YYNGEE.

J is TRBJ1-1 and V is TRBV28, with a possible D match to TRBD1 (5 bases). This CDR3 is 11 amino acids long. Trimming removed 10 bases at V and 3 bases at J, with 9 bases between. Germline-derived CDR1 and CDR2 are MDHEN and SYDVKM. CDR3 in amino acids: CATEQDTEAFF. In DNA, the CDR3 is TGTGCCACCGAACAGGACACTGAAGCTTTCTTT.

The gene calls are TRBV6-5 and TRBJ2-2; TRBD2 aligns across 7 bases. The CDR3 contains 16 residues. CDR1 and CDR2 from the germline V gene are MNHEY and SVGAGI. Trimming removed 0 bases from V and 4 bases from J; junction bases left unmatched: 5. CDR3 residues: CASSYSNLAATGELFF. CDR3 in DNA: TGTGCCAGCAGTTACTCGAACCTAGCGGCCACCGGGGAGCTGTTTTTT.

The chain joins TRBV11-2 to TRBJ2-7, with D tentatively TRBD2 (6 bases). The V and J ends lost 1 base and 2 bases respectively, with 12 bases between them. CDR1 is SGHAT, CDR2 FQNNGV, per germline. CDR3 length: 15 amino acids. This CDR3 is CASSLGTTSTYEQYF. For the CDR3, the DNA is TGTGCCAGCAGCTTAGGGACTACCTCTACCTACGAGCAGTACTTC.

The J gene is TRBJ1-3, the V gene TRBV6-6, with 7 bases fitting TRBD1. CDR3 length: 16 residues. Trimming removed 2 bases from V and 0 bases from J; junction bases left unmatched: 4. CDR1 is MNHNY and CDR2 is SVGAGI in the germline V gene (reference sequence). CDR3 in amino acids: CASSYGGTDSGNTIYF. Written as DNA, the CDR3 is TGTGCCAGCAGTTACGGAGGGACAGACTCTGGAAACACCATATATTTT.

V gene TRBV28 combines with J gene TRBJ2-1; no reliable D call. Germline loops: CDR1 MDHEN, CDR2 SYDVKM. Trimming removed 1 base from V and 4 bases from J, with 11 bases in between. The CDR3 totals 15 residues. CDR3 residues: CASSLSQNHYNEQFF. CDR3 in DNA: TGTGCCAGCAGTTTATCCCAGAACCATTACAATGAGCAGTTCTTC.

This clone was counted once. The CDR3 DNA reads as TGTGCCAGTAAGTCGAGGAGTCGGGACGAGCAGTACTTC. Translating gives CASKSRSRDEQYF. V gene TRBV19 combines with J gene TRBJ2-7; D unclear. The CDR3 consists of 13 residues. Looked up from germline, CDR1 is LNHDA and CDR2 is SQIVND (reference sequence). Trimming stripped 7 bases from V and 5 bases from J, with 15 bases between.

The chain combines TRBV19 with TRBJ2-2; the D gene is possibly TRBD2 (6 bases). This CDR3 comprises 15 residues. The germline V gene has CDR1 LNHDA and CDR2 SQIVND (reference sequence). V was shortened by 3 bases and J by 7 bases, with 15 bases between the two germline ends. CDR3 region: CASSMVGGYNGELFF. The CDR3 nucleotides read TGTGCCAGTAGTATGGTTGGAGGGTACAACGGGGAGCTGTTTTTT.